This T cell receptor (beta chain) comes out of a study of Graves' ophthalmopathy and Graves' hyperthyroidism. Hyperthyroidism patients, all newly diagnosed, had under 2 months' duration and ages of 18 to 65. Ineligible for inclusion were patients with other autoimmune diseases, uncontrolled infections, pregnancy or lactation. Germline CDR1 SEHNR, CDR2 FQNEAQ (reference sequence). There are 14 residues in the CDR3. Trimming left V 5 bases short and J 5 bases short, with 13 bases between. General observations from the study: Ophthalmopathy progression was predicted with about 67% sensitivity and 72% to 80% specificity.

A remark on this clonotype: Its cognate antigen is unknown.

Scientists amplified the TCR beta CDR3 regions from RNA transcripts. The first-round RT-PCR employed HTBI primers together with the Qiagen OneStep RT-PCR kit. A multiplex PCR was then performed as the second round. TCRdb re-called the multiplex PCR reads through MiXCR, storing one row per CDR3 protein. Found here are 580,000 or so distinct CDR3 sequences, approximately 37% of them singletons; the top ten hold over 3.5%. The V call is TRBV7-9, the J call TRBJ2-1; the D gene could be TRBD1 or TRBD2 (5 bases each). Sequenced input: peripheral blood or thyroid tissue (not recorded which). This clonotype was sampled from an adult man with Graves' hyperthyroidism. CDR3 DNA sequence: TGTGCCAGCAGCCGGCGCCGGGACGACAATGAGCAGTTCTTC. Residues: CASSRRRDDNEQFF.